This entry lists 12 T cell receptor beta chains sequenced from one sample in a study of OX40 agonist ivuxolimab in advanced cancers. Repertoires were generated with immunoSEQ multiplex PCR, while TCRdb's copy carries only in-frame clones and drops some. The data hold about 73,000 clones, with 85% observed a single time. Sequences were derived from CD4+ or CD8+ T cells sorted from blood, sampled in a trial of the OX40 agonist ivuxolimab. The receptor source for this set is an adult with an advanced solid tumor such as melanoma, head and neck, liver or kidney cancer.

This clone has a single count. The chain couples TRBV7-2 to TRBJ2-7; possibly TRBD1 for D (6 bases). From germline, CDR1 is SGHTA and CDR2 FQGNSA. The V end was cut by 1 base, the J end by 2 bases, with 12 bases between. The CDR3 is made up of 15 amino acids. CDR3 bases: TGTGCCAGCAGCTTAGTGAGACAGGTTACCTACGAGCAGTACTTC. The encoded protein is CASSLVRQVTYEQYF.

This clone was picked up one time. The gene calls are TRBV30 and TRBJ1-1; no reliable D call. Germline V gene lookup returns CDR1 GTSNPN and CDR2 SVGIG (reference sequence). CDR3 length: 11 residues. V dropped 4 bases and J dropped 7 bases, with 10 bases sitting between them. CDR3 region: CAWNRENEAFF. For the CDR3, the DNA is TGTGCCTGGAATCGGGAGAATGAAGCTTTCTTT.

The rearrangement links TRBV10-3 to TRBJ2-7; 10 bases are a match to TRBD2. Germline CDR1 and CDR2: ENHRY and SYGVKD. The CDR3 totals 15 residues. Germline trimming cut 7 bases from V and 3 bases from J; bases unmatched to any gene: 9. The CDR3 protein is CAIKDASGGFYEQYF. Here the CDR3 DNA reads TGTGCCATCAAGGATGCTAGCGGGGGCTTCTACGAGCAGTACTTC.

The V gene is TRBV18, the J gene TRBJ1-2; D unresolved. Germline loops: CDR1 KGHSH, CDR2 LQKENI. The ends were cut back, 2 bases at V and 8 bases at J, with 9 bases in the middle. The CDR3 contains 12 residues. The CDR3 DNA reads TGTGCCAGCTCACCAGGGGTAGAGGGCTACACCTTC. Translated: CASSPGVEGYTF.

V usage is TRBV5-5 and J usage is TRBJ1-3; D not resolved. The CDR3 length is 13 residues. The V and J ends lost 4 bases and 4 bases respectively, with 9 bases between them. Germline assignment: CDR1 SGHKS and CDR2 YYEKEE (reference sequence). The CDR3 reads CASSDLWGNTIYF. CDR3 nucleotides: TGTGCCAGCAGCGACTTATGGGGAAACACCATATATTTT.

This clone occurred once. The chain employs TRBV6-5 and TRBJ1-2; the D is unclear. CDR1 and CDR2 (germline): MNHEY, SVGAGI. This CDR3 contains 16 residues. Trimming pared 4 bases from V and 0 bases from J, leaving 15 bases between. The CDR3 DNA is TGTGCCAGCAGTTCCGGGAGAGCCCAAGCTAACTATGGCTACACCTTC. Translated, it gives CASSSGRAQANYGYTF.

J is TRBJ2-2 and V is TRBV19; TRBD1 aligns across 7 bases. Germline V gene sequence: CDR1 LNHDA, CDR2 SQIVND (reference sequence). The ends lost 6 bases at V and 0 bases at J; junction bases unmatched: 13. The CDR3 spans 18 residues. The CDR3 is CASRGNRGQPPNTGELFF. The CDR3 DNA reads TGTGCCAGTAGGGGTAACAGGGGCCAGCCCCCGAACACCGGGGAGCTGTTTTTT. The full variable domain, rest sourced from reference TRBV19 and TRBJ2-2, is DGGITQSPKYLFRKEGQNVTLSCEQNLNHDAMYWYRQDPGQGLRLIYYSQIVNDFQKGDIAEGYSVSREKKESFPLTVTSAQKNPTAFYLCASRGNRGQPPNTGELFFGEGSRLTVL.

The chain links TRBV2 to TRBJ1-1; possibly TRBD1 for D (5 bases). Per the germline V gene, CDR1 is SNHLY and CDR2 is FYNNEI. The CDR3 is 17 amino acids. V lost 6 bases and J 0 bases, leaving 20 bases between the germline ends. CDR3: CASSYTDRGPLNTEAFF. The CDR3, as DNA: TGTGCCAGCAGCTACACCGACAGAGGACCCCTGAACACTGAAGCTTTCTTT.

The chain carries TRBV18 and TRBJ2-5; no clear D gene. The CDR3 is 14 amino acids. Germline V lookup: CDR1 KGHSH, CDR2 LQKENI. V was shortened by 3 bases and J by 1 base, with 9 bases between the two germline ends. In nucleotides, the CDR3 is TGTGCCAGCTCACCGGTACAAGCCCAAGAGACCCAGTACTTC. This translates into CASSPVQAQETQYF.

This sequence joins TRBV7-2 and TRBJ1-1, with D unresolved. This CDR3 spans 14 amino acids. Trimming took 1 base from V and 4 from J, leaving 10 bases between them. Germline-derived CDR1 and CDR2 are SGHTA and FQGNSA. This CDR3 is CASSLGSLSTEAFF. CDR3 coding DNA: TGTGCCAGCAGCTTAGGGTCGTTGAGCACTGAAGCTTTCTTT.

The chain joins TRBV9 to TRBJ1-6, with D maybe TRBD1 (6 bases). Germline V gene data show CDR1 as SGDLS and CDR2 as YYNGEE. Trimming left V 5 bases short and J 4 bases short, with 16 bases between. This CDR3 region has 16 residues. CDR3 protein: CASSPSEGHYNSPLHF. CDR3 DNA sequence: TGTGCCAGCAGTCCCTCAGAGGGACATTATAATTCACCCCTCCACTTT.

The chain recombines TRBV2 with TRBJ1-2; D not resolved. Germline V CDR1 and CDR2: SNHLY, FYNNEI. CDR3 size: 13 residues. Trimming left V 1 base short and J 8 bases short, with 11 bases between. The CDR3 is CASSEEGTAGYTF. CDR3 DNA sequence: TGTGCCAGCAGTGAAGAGGGTACAGCCGGCTACACCTTC.